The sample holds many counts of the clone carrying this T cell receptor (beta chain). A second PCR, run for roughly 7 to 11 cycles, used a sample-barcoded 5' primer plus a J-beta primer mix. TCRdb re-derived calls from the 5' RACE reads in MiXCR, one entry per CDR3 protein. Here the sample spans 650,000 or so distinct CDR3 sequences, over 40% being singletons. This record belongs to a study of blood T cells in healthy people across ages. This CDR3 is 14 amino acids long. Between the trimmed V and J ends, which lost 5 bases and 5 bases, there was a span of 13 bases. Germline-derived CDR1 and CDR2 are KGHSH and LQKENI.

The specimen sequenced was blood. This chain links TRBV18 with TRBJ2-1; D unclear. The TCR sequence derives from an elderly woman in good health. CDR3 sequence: CASSSMLGNNEQFF. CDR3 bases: TGTGCCAGCTCATCCATGCTAGGAAACAATGAGCAGTTCTTC.